The 8 T cell receptor beta chains below were found in one sample sequenced in a study of cytomegalovirus exposure and HLA in healthy donors. Primers for the PCR totalled 60 Vbeta and 13 Jbeta. Sequencing was performed with immunoSEQ multiplex PCR; in TCRdb, only in-frame clones are kept and a portion is missing. The top ten clones hold around 8.6% of a sample with about 240,000 clones, roughly four fifths of them seen once. Sequencing was done on a sample of PBMCs. Source of these receptors: a woman aged 55-69 years in good health and CMV-seropositive.

This chain uses TRBV5-4 with TRBJ2-7; D is perhaps TRBD2 (6 bases). The CDR3 is 14 amino acids. V lost 5 bases and J 2 bases, leaving 14 bases between the germline ends. Germline assignment: CDR1 SGHNT and CDR2 YYREEE (reference sequence). CDR3 nucleotide sequence: TGTGCCAGCAGTGACCGGGGACTGACCTACGAGCAGTACTTC. It specifies CASSDRGLTYEQYF.

The chain carries TRBV30 and TRBJ1-2; 10 bases agree with TRBD1. V dropped 0 bases and J dropped 2; count of bases not matched to a gene: 6. The CDR3 is 16 residues long. In germline, CDR1 is GTSNPN, CDR2 SVGIG (reference sequence). This CDR3 is CAWSVTRTGGNYGYTF. The CDR3 nucleotides are TGTGCCTGGAGTGTGACACGGACAGGGGGAAACTATGGCTACACCTTC.

Written as DNA, the CDR3 is TGTGCCAGCAGCTTGGTCCGGGGGGCGGGCGGCTACACCTTC. Protein product: CASSLVRGAGGYTF. V usage is TRBV5-6 and J usage is TRBJ1-2; D may be TRBD1 (6 bases). The CDR3 is 14 residues long. Deletions cut 0 bases from V and 8 bases from J, with 14 bases between. Germline V gives CDR1 SGHDT, CDR2 YYEEEE.

This chain joins TRBV2 and TRBJ1-1; D not resolved. CDR3 length: 14 amino acids. Trimming left V 0 bases short and J 1 base short, with 6 bases between. Germline V gene sequence: CDR1 SNHLY, CDR2 FYNNEI. The CDR3 is CASSEAGRNTEAFF. Here the CDR3 DNA reads TGTGCCAGCAGTGAAGCTGGCAGGAACACTGAAGCTTTCTTT.

V is TRBV7-3 and J is TRBJ2-1, with D possibly being TRBD2 (5 bases). From germline, CDR1 is SGHTA and CDR2 FQGTGA. This CDR3 is 12 amino acids long. The V and J ends lost 5 bases and 9 bases respectively, with 11 bases between them. CDR3 nucleotides: TGTGCCAGCAGCGAAACGGGAACTGAGCAGTTCTTC. Translated: CASSETGTEQFF.

The count of this clone is one. V and J are TRBV29-1 and TRBJ1-2; D might be TRBD1 (6 bases). V gave up 6 bases and J gave up 2 bases, with 13 bases separating them. This CDR3 region has 13 residues. Germline loops: CDR1 SQVTM, CDR2 ANQGSEA. CDR3 in DNA: TGCAGCGTGCAGGGGAGTGCGAACTATGGCTACACCTTC. This translates into CSVQGSANYGYTF.

This sequence joins TRBV28 and TRBJ1-1; D unclear. This CDR3 comprises 14 residues. In germline, CDR1 is MDHEN, CDR2 SYDVKM. Trimming cost V 5 bases and J 6 bases, with 16 bases left between them. The CDR3 nucleotides are TGTGCCAGCAGTGCGGGTGGGTGGAATGCTGAAGCTTTCTTT. This translates into CASSAGGWNAEAFF. Drawing the rest from reference TRBV28 and TRBJ1-1, the complete variable domain is DVKVTQSSRYLVKRTGEKVFLECVQDMDHENMFWYRQDPGLGLRLIYFSYDVKMKEKGDIPEGYSVSREKKERFSLILESASTNQTSMYLCASSAGGWNAEAFFGQGTRLTVV.

This clone was found once. CDR3 in DNA: TGCGCCAGCAGCCAAGCGGCTAGCGGTTCGGAGACCCAGTACTTC. It yields the protein CASSQAASGSETQYF. V and J are TRBV4-1 and TRBJ2-5; 7 bases agree with TRBD2. The trim removed 1 base at V and 5 bases at J, leaving 7 bases unmatched. Germline V CDR1 and CDR2: MGHRA, YSYEKL. The CDR3 contains 15 residues.